This TCR beta chain stems from a study of blood T cells in healthy people across ages. Overall study: The template switching approach captured approximately one barcoded beta molecule for every two T cells.

The second PCR ran about 6 to 11 cycles with a sample-barcoded 5' primer and J-beta primers. Every single cDNA molecule received a tag from a template-switch adaptor with 12 random nucleotides. TCRdb called the 5' RACE reads again in MiXCR, with one record for every CDR3 protein. Here the sample spans 1,800,000 or so distinct CDR3 sequences, about two fifths being singletons. Notes on the study in general: Researchers said unsorted PBMCs prevented a conclusive naive versus antigen-experienced comparison. From one million sequenced T cells, diversity estimates were lower bounds.

Note on this clonotype: Its specificity is unknown.

The TCR was taken from a human donor in good health. Sequencing was done on a sample of blood.

The CDR3 spells CASSENQRGNLGTQYF. In nucleotides, the CDR3 is TGTGCCAGCAGTGAAAATCAGCGGGGGAATCTCGGGACCCAGTACTTC. The chain combines TRBV25-1 with TRBJ2-5; 8 bases agree with TRBD2. The J segment lost 7 bases and the V segment lost 2 bases, leaving 12 bases of the junction unmatched. From germline, CDR1 is MGHDK and CDR2 SYGVNS. This CDR3 spans 16 amino acids.